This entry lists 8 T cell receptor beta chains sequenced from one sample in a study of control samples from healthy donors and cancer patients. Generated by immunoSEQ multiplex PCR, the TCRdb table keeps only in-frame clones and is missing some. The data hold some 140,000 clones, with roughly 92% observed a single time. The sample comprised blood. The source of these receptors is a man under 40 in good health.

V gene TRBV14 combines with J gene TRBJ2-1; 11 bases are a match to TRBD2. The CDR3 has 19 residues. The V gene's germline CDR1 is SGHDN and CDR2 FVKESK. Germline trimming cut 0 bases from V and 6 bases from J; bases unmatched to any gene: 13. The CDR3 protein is CASSQDALNPGLAANEQFF. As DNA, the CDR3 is TGTGCCAGCAGCCAAGATGCTCTAAACCCGGGACTAGCGGCCAATGAGCAGTTCTTC.

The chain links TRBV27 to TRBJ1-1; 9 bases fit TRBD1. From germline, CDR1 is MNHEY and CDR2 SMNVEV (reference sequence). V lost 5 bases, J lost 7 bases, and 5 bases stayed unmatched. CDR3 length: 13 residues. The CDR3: CASSLTGGGEAFF. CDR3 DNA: TGTGCCAGCAGTCTTACAGGGGGCGGTGAAGCTTTCTTT.

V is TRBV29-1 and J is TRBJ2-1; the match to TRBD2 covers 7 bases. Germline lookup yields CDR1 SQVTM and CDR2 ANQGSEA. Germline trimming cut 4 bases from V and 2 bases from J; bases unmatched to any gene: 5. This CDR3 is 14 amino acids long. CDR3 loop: CSVGVGGAYNEQFF. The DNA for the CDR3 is TGCAGCGTTGGAGTGGGAGGGGCCTACAATGAGCAGTTCTTC.

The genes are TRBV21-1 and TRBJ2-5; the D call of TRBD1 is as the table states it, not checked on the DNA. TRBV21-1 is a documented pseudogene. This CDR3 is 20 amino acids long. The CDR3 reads CASSKVVQGVVFGMEETQYF. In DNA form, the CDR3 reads TGTGCCAGCAGCAAAGTGGTACAGGGGGTAGTATTCGGGATGGAAGAGACCCAGTACTTC.

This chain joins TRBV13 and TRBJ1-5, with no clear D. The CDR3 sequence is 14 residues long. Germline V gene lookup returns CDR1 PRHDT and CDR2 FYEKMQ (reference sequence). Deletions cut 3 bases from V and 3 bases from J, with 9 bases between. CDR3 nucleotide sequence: TGTGCCAGCAGCTTGGGAAGGAACAATCAGCCCCAGCATTTT. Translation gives CASSLGRNNQPQHF.

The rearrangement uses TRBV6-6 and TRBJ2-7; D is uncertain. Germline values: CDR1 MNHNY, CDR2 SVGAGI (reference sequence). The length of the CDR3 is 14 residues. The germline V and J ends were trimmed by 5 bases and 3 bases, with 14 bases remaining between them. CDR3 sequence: CASSTLGWLYEQYF. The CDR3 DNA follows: TGTGCCAGCAGTACGTTGGGTTGGCTCTACGAGCAGTACTTC.

The CDR3 region has the DNA TGTGCCAGCAGCCCAGAGGGGTTAGCGGACACAGATACGCAGTATTTT. Protein sequence: CASSPEGLADTDTQYF. V and J are TRBV9 and TRBJ2-3; tentatively, D is TRBD2 (6 bases). This CDR3 has 16 amino acids. Germline CDR1 and CDR2: SGDLS and YYNGEE. V lost 4 bases to trimming and J lost 2 bases, with 17 bases between them.

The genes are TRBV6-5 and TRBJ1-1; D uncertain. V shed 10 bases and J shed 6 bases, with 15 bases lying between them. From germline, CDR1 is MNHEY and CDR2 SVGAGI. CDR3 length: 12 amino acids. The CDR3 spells CAIIGGLAEAFF. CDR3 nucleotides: TGTGCCATCATTGGAGGGCTGGCTGAAGCTTTCTTT.